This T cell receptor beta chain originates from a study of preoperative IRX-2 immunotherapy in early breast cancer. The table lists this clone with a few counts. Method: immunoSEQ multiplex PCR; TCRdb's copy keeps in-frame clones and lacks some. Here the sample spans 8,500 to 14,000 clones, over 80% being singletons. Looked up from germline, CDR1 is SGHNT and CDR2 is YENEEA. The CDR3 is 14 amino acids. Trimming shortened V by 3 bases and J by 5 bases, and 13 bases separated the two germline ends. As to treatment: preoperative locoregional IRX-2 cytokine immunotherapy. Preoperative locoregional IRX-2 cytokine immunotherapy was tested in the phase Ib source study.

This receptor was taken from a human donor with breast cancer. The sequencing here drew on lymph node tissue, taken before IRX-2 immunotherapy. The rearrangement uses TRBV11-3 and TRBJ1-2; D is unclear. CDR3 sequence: CASSLVGGTYGYTF. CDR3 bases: TGTGCCAGCAGCTTGGTGGGCGGTACTTATGGCTACACCTTC.